This TCR beta chain was recorded in a study of Ad26.COV2.S vaccination and SARS-CoV-2 variants. Study-level background: Once or twice, 56 days apart, Ad26.COV2.S was delivered intramuscularly.

Clones were read by immunoSEQ multiplex PCR, and TCRdb kept only the in-frame ones, dropping some. Here the sample spans fewer than 400,000 clones, roughly nine tenths being singletons. General study findings and limits: People who got the vaccine had more spike-specific TCR breadth than people who got placebo. Total T cell responses may have been underestimated by the TCR breadth and depth analyses.

The V end was cut by 4 bases, the J end by 7 bases, with 19 bases between. Germline lookup yields CDR1 LGHNA and CDR2 YSLEER. There are 15 residues in the CDR3. Points on this clone: Its antigen is as yet unknown.

Specified treatment: roughly 18 received Ad26.COV2.S at low or high dose, single or two shots; five or six received placebo; per-sample allocation not given. Following the first vaccine or placebo injection, samples were taken on day 63. The specimen was peripheral blood, collected in a trial of Ad26.COV2.S vaccine versus placebo. This clonotype was sampled from a person aged 18-60 years who received the Ad26.COV2.S COVID-19 vaccine or a placebo. The chain is built from TRBV4-3 and TRBJ1-2; a possible D gene is TRBD1 (6 bases). In nucleotides, the CDR3 is TGCGCCAGCAGCCTGGAGAACAGGGCTGCTGGTGGCTACACCTTC. It yields the protein CASSLENRAAGGYTF.